This T cell receptor beta chain is drawn from a study of T cell responses to AZD1222 COVID-19 vaccine. Measured with immunoSEQ multiplex PCR; TCRdb has only the in-frame clones, and not every one. The top ten hold over 5% of the sample, which has 110,000 or so clones, about 90% seen once. This clone was seen a single time. This CDR3 is built from 13 residues. The chain uses TRBV1 and TRBJ2-3; the DNA was not used to check the table's D call, TRBD1. TRBV1 is a pseudogene. The source is an adult in good health. This sample comprised peripheral blood, obtained on day 0 of AZD1222 vaccination. CDR3 coding DNA: TGCACCAGCAGCCAAATACAGGCAGATACGCAGTATTTT. Its protein is CTSSQIQADTQYF.